This T cell receptor beta chain is drawn from a study of vaccination and CD4 T cells after COVID-19. As for the study in general: Overlapping spike peptides served as the stimulus for the cells. These peptides came from SARS-CoV-2 and from the common cold coronaviruses HCoV-NL63, HCoV-OC43 and HCoV-229E.

A word on this clonotype: Its antigen is undetermined.

Once obtained from cultured CD4+ T cells, the DNA was sequenced using the Oncomine TCR Beta short-read assay. In this case, cultured CD4+ T cells provided the extracted genomic DNA. TCRdb reprocessed the PCR reads via MiXCR and lists one record per CDR3 protein. The data contain more than 12,000 distinct CDR3 sequences, around 46% of them seen just once; the ten biggest clones take up about 12%. The CDR3 covers 12 residues. The germline V and J ends were trimmed by 3 bases and 7 bases, with 7 bases remaining between them. CDR1 and CDR2 (germline): MDHEN, SYDVKM. This sample's treatment: approximately 11-day PBMC culture with coronavirus spike peptide pools or control peptides (ViraFEST assay).

This clonotype was sampled from a human donor who had recovered from COVID-19. Sequenced: CD4+ T cells from blood, cultured in vitro. The chain carries TRBV28 and TRBJ1-5; D is ambiguous. As DNA, the CDR3 is TGTGCCAGCAGTTTTATAAGCCAGCCCCAGCATTTT. It is translated as CASSFISQPQHF.